These T cell receptor beta chains were read from a single sample in a study of OX40 agonist ivuxolimab in advanced cancers. Some clones are missing from TCRdb's copy, which holds only in-frame ones; the method was immunoSEQ multiplex PCR. The repertoire includes under 30,000 clones, approximately 91% of them detected once, and about 9.4% sits in the top ten. Here the sequenced sample was CD4+ or CD8+ T cells sorted from blood, taken in a trial of the OX40 agonist ivuxolimab. The receptors stem from an adult with an advanced solid tumor such as melanoma, head and neck, liver or kidney cancer. Each CDR3 is given with its conserved first and last residue. A D gene is named only where the DNA matches it firmly. The listing skips clone size in some rows; elsewhere it reads once, few, many or a size class.

size: .
V: TRBV6-5
D: .
J: TRBJ2-5
length: 11
DNA: TGTGCCAGCAGGTCTGAAGAGACCCAGTACTTC
CDR3: CASRSEETQYF

size: .
V: TRBV7-8
D: .
J: TRBJ2-5
length: 16
DNA: TGTGCCAGCAGCTTACGGCCGACAGCGTACCAAGAGACCCAGTACTTC
CDR3: CASSLRPTAYQETQYF

size: .
V: TRBV5-5
D: TRBD1
J: TRBJ2-7
length: 15
DNA: TGTGCCAGCAGCTTGGATCCCGGGACAGAATACGAGCAGTACTTC
CDR3: CASSLDPGTEYEQYF

size: .
V: TRBV4-1
D: .
J: TRBJ2-3
length: 12
DNA: TGCGCCAGCAGCCAGAGAGCAGATACGCAGTATTTT
CDR3: CASSQRADTQYF

size: .
V: TRBV7-9
D: .
J: TRBJ1-1
length: 13
DNA: TGTGCCAGCAGCTTAGGGACACTGACTTTGGCTTTTTTT
CDR3: CASSLGTLTLAFF

size: few
V: TRBV27
D: .
J: TRBJ1-1
length: 13
DNA: TGTGCCAGCAGGGTGCTGGGGAACACTGAAGCTTTCTTT
CDR3: CASRVLGNTEAFF

size: .
V: TRBV6-6
D: TRBD1
J: TRBJ1-2
length: 14
DNA: TGTGCCAGCAGTTACTCGGGACAGGTCGAGGGCTACACCTTC
CDR3: CASSYSGQVEGYTF

size: .
V: TRBV7-6
D: TRBD2
J: TRBJ2-7
length: 16
DNA: TGTGCCAGCAGCTTAGACTACGCGGGCGGGAGGTACGAGCAGTACTTC
CDR3: CASSLDYAGGRYEQYF

size: .
V: TRBV9
D: .
J: TRBJ1-1
length: 13
DNA: TGTGCCAGCAGCCCAGGCCTGAACACTGAAGCTTTCTTT
CDR3: CASSPGLNTEAFF

size: .
V: TRBV11-1
D: .
J: TRBJ2-1
length: 17
DNA: TGTGCCAGCAGCTTAGTACCTGACGGAAGCTCCTACAATGAGCAGTTCTTC
CDR3: CASSLVPDGSSYNEQFF

size: once
V: TRBV9
D: .
J: TRBJ2-3
length: 16
DNA: TGTGCCAGCAGCGTACGGGCGGGAAGCGGCACAGATACGCAGTATTTT
CDR3: CASSVRAGSGTDTQYF

size: .
V: TRBV5-1
D: .
J: TRBJ1-1
length: 14
DNA: TGCGCCAGCAGCTTGGAGGGGGGTGTACCTGAAGCTTTCTTT
CDR3: CASSLEGGVPEAFF

size: .
V: TRBV10-3
D: TRBD1
J: TRBJ1-2
length: 14
DNA: TGTGCCATCAAGGGACAGGGACCTGACTATGGCTACACCTTC
CDR3: CAIKGQGPDYGYTF

size: .
V: TRBV7-2
D: TRBD2
J: TRBJ2-7
length: 16
DNA: TGTGCCAGCAGCATGGGACTAGCGGGGGGTCCCTACGAGCAGTACTTC
CDR3: CASSMGLAGGPYEQYF

size: .
V: TRBV27
D: TRBD1
J: TRBJ1-6
length: 14
DNA: TGTGCCAGCAGCCAGACAGGGGTTCTTTCACCCCTCCACTTT
CDR3: CASSQTGVLSPLHF

size: .
V: TRBV27
D: .
J: TRBJ2-7
length: 14
DNA: TGTGCCAGCAGTTATGGTGACAACTCCTACGAGCAGTACTTC
CDR3: CASSYGDNSYEQYF

size: .
V: TRBV5-3
D: .
J: TRBJ2-5
length: 15
DNA: TGTGCCAGCAGCTTCAGGCAGGAGGTCCCAGAGACCCAGTACTTC
CDR3: CASSFRQEVPETQYF

size: once
V: TRBV30
D: .
J: TRBJ1-2
length: 17
DNA: TGTGCCTGGAGTTTGGACTTTTTCCCCCCGCGAGGCTATGGCTACACCTTC
CDR3: CAWSLDFFPPRGYGYTF

size: few
V: TRBV7-9
D: .
J: TRBJ2-7
length: 14
DNA: TGTGCCAGCAGCTTATCCCGGGGAACCTACGAGCAGTACTTC
CDR3: CASSLSRGTYEQYF

size: .
V: TRBV4-1
D: .
J: TRBJ2-7
length: 13
DNA: TGCGCCAGCAGCCAAGGACAGCTCAACGAGCAGTACTTC
CDR3: CASSQGQLNEQYF

size: .
V: TRBV9
D: .
J: TRBJ2-1
length: 11
DNA: TGTGCCAGCAGCGTAGATTATGAGCAGTTCTTC
CDR3: CASSVDYEQFF

size: once
V: TRBV5-5
D: .
J: TRBJ1-2
length: 16
DNA: TGTGCCAGCAGCTTGATTCTCTTGGCCCTCAACTATGGCTACACCTTC
CDR3: CASSLILLALNYGYTF

size: .
V: TRBV7-9
D: TRBD1
J: TRBJ1-2
length: 12
DNA: TGTGCCAGCGCGGGACAGCTCTATGGCTACACCTTC
CDR3: CASAGQLYGYTF

size: .
V: TRBV7-3
D: TRBD2
J: TRBJ2-3
length: 14
DNA: TGTGCCAGCAGCTCTAGGGACTACACAGATACGCAGTATTTT
CDR3: CASSSRDYTDTQYF

size: .
V: TRBV5-5
D: .
J: TRBJ1-1
length: 13
DNA: TGTGCCAGCAGCTTGTTTATGAACACTGAAGCTTTCTTT
CDR3: CASSLFMNTEAFF

size: .
V: TRBV7-2
D: TRBD2
J: TRBJ2-1
length: 15
DNA: TGTGCCAGCACCAACGGGGGGGTTGGATGGGATGAGCAGTTCTTC
CDR3: CASTNGGVGWDEQFF

size: .
V: TRBV4-2
D: .
J: TRBJ2-2
length: 14
DNA: TGTGCCAGCAGTCCAGACTCGTCCACCGGGGAGCTGTTTTTT
CDR3: CASSPDSSTGELFF

size: once
V: TRBV4-3
D: .
J: TRBJ2-7
length: 14
DNA: TGCGCCAGCAGCCCGACGGTGGGCTCCTACGAGCAGTACTTC
CDR3: CASSPTVGSYEQYF

size: .
V: TRBV6-1
D: .
J: TRBJ2-5
length: 15
DNA: TGTGCCAGCAGAAGTATATCAGCGTACCAAGAGACCCAGTACTTC
CDR3: CASRSISAYQETQYF

size: .
V: TRBV7-9
D: .
J: TRBJ2-5
length: 10
DNA: TGTGCCAGCAGGTCGGAGACCCAGTACTTC
CDR3: CASRSETQYF

size: .
V: TRBV13
D: .
J: TRBJ2-2
length: 14
DNA: TGTGCCAGCAGCGCGGGGACTAACACCGGGGAGCTGTTTTTT
CDR3: CASSAGTNTGELFF

size: .
V: TRBV2
D: .
J: TRBJ2-7
length: 14
DNA: TGTGCCAGCAGTGATGACACAGGGTCCTACGAGCAGTACTTC
CDR3: CASSDDTGSYEQYF

size: .
V: TRBV11-1
D: TRBD1
J: TRBJ2-5
length: 13
DNA: TGTGCCAGCAGCCAGGGACAGTCCGGGACCCAGTACTTC
CDR3: CASSQGQSGTQYF

size: .
V: TRBV5-1
D: TRBD1
J: TRBJ2-7
length: 15
DNA: TGCGCCAGCAGCTTGTTTGGACAGGATACCTACGAGCAGTACTTC
CDR3: CASSLFGQDTYEQYF

size: .
V: TRBV2
D: TRBD1
J: TRBJ1-6
length: 15
DNA: TGTGCCAGCAGAGATTACCGGGACAGGGGGTCACCCCTCCACTTT
CDR3: CASRDYRDRGSPLHF

size: .
V: TRBV6-1
D: .
J: TRBJ1-3
length: 17
DNA: TGTGCCAGCAGTGAAGGTTTTGGGAACTGGTTTGGAAACACCATATATTTT
CDR3: CASSEGFGNWFGNTIYF

size: medium-sized
V: TRBV19
D: TRBD1
J: TRBJ2-7
length: 15
DNA: TGTGCCAGTAGTATTAACGGACAGGGGGTTAGCGAGCAGTACTTC
CDR3: CASSINGQGVSEQYF

size: .
V: TRBV7-2
D: TRBD2
J: TRBJ2-7
length: 15
DNA: TGTGCCAGCAGCTTAGATCGGCTAGCGGGATACGAGCAGTACTTC
CDR3: CASSLDRLAGYEQYF

size: .
V: TRBV11-2
D: .
J: TRBJ1-2
length: 13
DNA: TGTGCCAGCAGCTTAGGTGGGCTTCGGGGCTACACCTTC
CDR3: CASSLGGLRGYTF

size: .
V: TRBV11-2
D: .
J: TRBJ1-1
length: 15
DNA: TGTGCCAGCAGCTTATTCAGGGCGCAGGGCGCTGAAGCTTTCTTT
CDR3: CASSLFRAQGAEAFF